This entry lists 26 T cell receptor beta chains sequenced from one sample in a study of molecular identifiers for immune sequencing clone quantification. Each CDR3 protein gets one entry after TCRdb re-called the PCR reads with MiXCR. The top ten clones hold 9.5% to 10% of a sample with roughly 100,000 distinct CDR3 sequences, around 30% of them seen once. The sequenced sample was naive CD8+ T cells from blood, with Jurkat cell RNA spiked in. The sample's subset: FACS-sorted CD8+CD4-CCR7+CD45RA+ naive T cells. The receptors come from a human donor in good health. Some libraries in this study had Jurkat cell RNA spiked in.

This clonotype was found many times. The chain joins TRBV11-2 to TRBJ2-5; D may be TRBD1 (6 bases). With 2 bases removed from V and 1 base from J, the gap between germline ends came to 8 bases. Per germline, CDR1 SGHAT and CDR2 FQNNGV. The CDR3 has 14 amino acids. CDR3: CASSLPRGQETQYF. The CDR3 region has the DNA TGTGCCAGCAGCTTACCCAGGGGCCAAGAGACCCAGTACTTC.

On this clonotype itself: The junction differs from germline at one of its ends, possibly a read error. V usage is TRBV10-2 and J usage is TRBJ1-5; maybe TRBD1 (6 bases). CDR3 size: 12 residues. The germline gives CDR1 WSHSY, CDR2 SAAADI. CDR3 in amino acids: CASSDTGQPIDF. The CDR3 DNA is TGCGCCAGCAGTGACACCGGACAGCCTATTGATTTT.

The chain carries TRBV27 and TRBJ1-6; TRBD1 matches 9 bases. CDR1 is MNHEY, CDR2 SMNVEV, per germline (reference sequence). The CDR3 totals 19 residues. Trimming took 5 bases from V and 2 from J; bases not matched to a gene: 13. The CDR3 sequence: CASSLSGQGTIPYNSPLHF. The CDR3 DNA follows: TGTGCCAGCAGTCTCTCGGGACAGGGTACCATCCCCTATAATTCACCCCTCCACTTT.

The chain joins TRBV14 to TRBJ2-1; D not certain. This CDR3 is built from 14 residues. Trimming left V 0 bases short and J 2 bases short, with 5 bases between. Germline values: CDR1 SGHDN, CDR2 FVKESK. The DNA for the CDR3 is TGTGCCAGCAGCCAAGAAGGGACCTACAATGAGCAGTTCTTC. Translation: CASSQEGTYNEQFF.

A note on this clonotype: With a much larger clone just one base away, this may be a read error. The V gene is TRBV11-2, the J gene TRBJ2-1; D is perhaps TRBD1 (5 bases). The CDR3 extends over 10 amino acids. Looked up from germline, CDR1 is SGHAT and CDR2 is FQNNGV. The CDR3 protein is CASSPISGSF. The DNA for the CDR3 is TGTGCCAGCAGCCCAATCTCAGGGTCCTTC.

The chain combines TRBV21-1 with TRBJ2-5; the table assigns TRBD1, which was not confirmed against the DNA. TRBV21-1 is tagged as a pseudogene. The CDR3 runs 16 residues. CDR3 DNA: TGTGCCAGCATACAGGAATCAAGACCAACTGAAGAGACCCAGTACTTC. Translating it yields CASIQESRPTEETQYF.

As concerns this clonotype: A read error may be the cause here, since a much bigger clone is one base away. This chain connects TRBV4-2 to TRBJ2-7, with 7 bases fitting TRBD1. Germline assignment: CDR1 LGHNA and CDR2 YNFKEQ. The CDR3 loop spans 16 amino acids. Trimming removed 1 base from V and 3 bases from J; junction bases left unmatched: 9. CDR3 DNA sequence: TGTGCCAGCAGCCAAGCCGCCCGGACAGGTATCTACGAGCAGTACTTC. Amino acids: CASSQAARTGIYEQYF.

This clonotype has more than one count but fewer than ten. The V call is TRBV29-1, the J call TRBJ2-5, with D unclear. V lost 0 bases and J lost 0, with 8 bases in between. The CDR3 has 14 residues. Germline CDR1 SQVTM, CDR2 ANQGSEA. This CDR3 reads CSVEDETHQETQYF. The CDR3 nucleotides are TGCAGCGTTGAAGACGAGACGCACCAAGAGACCCAGTACTTC.

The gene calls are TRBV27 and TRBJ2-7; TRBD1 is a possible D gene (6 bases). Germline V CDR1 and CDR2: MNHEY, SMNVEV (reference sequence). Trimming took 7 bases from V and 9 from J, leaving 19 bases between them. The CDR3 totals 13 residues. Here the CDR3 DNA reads TGTGCCAGCACGAACCCGGGACAAGTAGGGCAGTACTTC. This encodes CASTNPGQVGQYF.

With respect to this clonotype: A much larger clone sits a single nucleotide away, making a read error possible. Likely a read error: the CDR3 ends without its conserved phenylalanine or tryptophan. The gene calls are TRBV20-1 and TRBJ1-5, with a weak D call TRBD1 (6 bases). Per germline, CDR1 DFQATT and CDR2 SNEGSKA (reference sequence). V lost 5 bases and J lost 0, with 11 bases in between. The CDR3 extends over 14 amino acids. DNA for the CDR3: TGCAGTGCTGACAGGCCTAATAGCAATCAGCCCCAGCATCTT. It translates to CSADRPNSNQPQHL.

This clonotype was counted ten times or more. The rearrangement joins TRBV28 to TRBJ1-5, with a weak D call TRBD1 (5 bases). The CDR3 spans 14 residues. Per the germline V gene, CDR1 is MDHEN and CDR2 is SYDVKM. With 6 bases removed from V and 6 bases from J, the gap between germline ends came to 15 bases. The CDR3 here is CASSDRQRPQPQHF. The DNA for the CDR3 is TGTGCCAGCAGCGACCGACAGCGGCCTCAGCCCCAGCATTTT.

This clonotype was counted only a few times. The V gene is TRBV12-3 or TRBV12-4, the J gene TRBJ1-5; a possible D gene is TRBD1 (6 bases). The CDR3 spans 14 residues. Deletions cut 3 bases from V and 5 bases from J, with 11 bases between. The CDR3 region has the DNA TGTGCCAGCAGTTTGGGGGCTCCTGATCAGCCCCAGCATTTT. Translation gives CASSLGAPDQPQHF.

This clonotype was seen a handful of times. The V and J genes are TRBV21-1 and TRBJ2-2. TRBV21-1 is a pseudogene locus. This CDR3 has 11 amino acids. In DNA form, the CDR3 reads TGTGCCAGCAGCAAGTGCGGGGAGCTGTTTTTT. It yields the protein CASSKCGELFF.

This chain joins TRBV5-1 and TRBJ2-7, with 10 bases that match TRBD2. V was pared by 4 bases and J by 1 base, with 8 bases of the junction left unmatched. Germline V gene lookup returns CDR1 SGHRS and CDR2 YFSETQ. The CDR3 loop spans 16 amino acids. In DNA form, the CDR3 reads TGCGCCAGCAGCATGAGACTAGCGGGCACGTCCTACGAGCAGTACTTC. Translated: CASSMRLAGTSYEQYF.

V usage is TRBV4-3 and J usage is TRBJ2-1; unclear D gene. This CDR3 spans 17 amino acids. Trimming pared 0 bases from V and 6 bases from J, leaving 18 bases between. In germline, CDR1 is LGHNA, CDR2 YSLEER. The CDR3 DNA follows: TGCGCCAGCAGCCAAGATCTAGGGTTAAGTTTAAGCAATGAGCAGTTCTTC. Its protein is CASSQDLGLSLSNEQFF.

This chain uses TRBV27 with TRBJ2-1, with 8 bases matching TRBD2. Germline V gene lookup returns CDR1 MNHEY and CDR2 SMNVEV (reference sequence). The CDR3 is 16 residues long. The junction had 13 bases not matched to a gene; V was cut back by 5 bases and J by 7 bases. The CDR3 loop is CASSRGLGILFNEQFF. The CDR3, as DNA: TGTGCCAGCAGTAGGGGACTAGGAATCCTCTTTAATGAGCAGTTCTTC.

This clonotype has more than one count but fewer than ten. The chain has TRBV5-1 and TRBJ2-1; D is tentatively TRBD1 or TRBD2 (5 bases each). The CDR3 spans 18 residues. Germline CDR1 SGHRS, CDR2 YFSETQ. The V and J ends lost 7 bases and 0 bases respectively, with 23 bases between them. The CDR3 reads CASGIPLEGPSSYNEQFF. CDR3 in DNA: TGCGCCAGCGGCATCCCCCTTGAGGGGCCAAGCTCCTACAATGAGCAGTTCTTC.

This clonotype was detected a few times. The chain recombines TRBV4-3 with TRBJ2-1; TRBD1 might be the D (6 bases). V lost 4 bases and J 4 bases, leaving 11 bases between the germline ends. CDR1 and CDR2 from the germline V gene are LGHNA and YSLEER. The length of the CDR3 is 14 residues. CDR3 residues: CASSPKDRYNEQFF. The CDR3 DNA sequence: TGCGCCAGCAGCCCAAAGGACAGATACAATGAGCAGTTCTTC.

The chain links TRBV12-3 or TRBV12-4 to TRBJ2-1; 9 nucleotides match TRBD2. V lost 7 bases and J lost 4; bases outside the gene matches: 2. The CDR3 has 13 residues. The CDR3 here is CASMAGGYNEQFF. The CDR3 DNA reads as TGTGCCAGCATGGCGGGGGGGTACAATGAGCAGTTCTTC.

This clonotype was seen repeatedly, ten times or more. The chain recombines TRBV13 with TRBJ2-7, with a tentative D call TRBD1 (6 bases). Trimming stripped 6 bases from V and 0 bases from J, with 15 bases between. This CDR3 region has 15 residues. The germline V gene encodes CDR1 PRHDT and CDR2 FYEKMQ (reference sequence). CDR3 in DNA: TGTGCCAGCAGACTCCAGGGGTCCGGCTCCTACGAGCAGTACTTC. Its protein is CASRLQGSGSYEQYF.

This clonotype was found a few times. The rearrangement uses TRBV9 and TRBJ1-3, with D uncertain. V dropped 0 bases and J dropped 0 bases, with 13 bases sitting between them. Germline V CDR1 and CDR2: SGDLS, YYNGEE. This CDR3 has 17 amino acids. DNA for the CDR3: TGTGCCAGCAGCGTAGCAAAGGACCGGTTCTCTGGAAACACCATATATTTT. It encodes CASSVAKDRFSGNTIYF.

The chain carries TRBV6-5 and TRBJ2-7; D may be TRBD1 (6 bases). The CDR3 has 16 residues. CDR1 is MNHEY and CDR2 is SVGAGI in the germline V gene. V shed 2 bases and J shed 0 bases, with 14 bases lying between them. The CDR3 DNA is TGTGCCAGCAGTTACAGACAGGCACCCAGCTCCTACGAGCAGTACTTC. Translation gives CASSYRQAPSSYEQYF.

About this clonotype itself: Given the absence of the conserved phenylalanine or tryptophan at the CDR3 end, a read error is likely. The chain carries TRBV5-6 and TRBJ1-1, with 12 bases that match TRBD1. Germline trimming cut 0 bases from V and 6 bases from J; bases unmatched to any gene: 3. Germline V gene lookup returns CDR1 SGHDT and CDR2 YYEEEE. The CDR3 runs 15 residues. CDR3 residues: CASSLAGTGGPEAFY. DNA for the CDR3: TGTGCCAGCAGCTTGGCGGGGACAGGGGGCCCTGAAGCTTTCTAT.

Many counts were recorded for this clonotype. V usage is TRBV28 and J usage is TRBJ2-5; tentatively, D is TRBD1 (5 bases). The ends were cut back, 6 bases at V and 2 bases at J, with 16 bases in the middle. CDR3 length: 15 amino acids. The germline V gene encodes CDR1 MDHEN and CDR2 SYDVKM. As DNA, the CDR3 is TGTGCCAGCAGAGTTTGGCAGGGCCGTCAAGAGACCCAGTACTTC. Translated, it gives CASRVWQGRQETQYF.

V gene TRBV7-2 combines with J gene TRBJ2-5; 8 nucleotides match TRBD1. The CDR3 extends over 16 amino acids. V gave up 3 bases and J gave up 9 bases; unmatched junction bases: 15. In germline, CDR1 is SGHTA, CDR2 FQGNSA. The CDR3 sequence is CASSLDGQGVWEPQYF. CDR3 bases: TGTGCCAGCAGCTTGGATGGACAGGGTGTGTGGGAGCCCCAGTACTTC.

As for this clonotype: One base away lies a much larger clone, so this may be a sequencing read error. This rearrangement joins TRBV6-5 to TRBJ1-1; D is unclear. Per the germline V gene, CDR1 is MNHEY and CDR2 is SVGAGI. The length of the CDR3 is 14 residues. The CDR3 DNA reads TGTGCCTGCAGTTACTATGGGGAGAACACTGAAGCTTTCTTT. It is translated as CACSYYGENTEAFF.